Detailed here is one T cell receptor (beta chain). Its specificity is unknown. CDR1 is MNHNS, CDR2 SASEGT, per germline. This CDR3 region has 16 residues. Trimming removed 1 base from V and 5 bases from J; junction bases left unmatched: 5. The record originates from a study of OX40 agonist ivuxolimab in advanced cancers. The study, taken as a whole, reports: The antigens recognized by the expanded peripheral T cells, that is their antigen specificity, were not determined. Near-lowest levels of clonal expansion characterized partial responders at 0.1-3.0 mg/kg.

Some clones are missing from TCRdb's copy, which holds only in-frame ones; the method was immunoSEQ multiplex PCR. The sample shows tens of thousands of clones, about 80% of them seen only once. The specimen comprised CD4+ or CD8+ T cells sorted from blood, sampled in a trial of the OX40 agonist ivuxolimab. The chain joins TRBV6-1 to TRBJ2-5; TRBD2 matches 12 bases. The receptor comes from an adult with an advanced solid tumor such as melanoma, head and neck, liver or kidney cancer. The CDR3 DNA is TGTGCCAGCAGTGAAGGACTAGCGGGAGTTCGGGAGACCCAGTACTTC. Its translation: CASSEGLAGVRETQYF.